Sequencing of this T cell receptor (beta chain) was carried out in a study of PD-1 blockade in classical Hodgkin lymphoma. Study context: Administration of nivolumab to patients was at 3 mg/kg intravenously every 2 weeks.

The method was immunoSEQ multiplex PCR; TCRdb's version includes in-frame clones alone and lacks a portion of them. The table has 12,000 to 15,000 clones, 83% seen once. Relapse after autologous stem cell transplantation occurred in every patient, and brentuximab vedotin exposure varied. Germline V CDR1 and CDR2: LNHDA, SQIVND (reference sequence). Losses at the gene ends were 2 bases for V and 6 bases for J; bases not matched to a gene: 12. The CDR3 spans 17 residues. Study observations and caveats: The authors excluded patients who started nivolumab under 1 year after ASCT. Baseline TCR diversity was reportedly lower in newly diagnosed patients than in healthy donors. It was reported as lower still in relapsed/refractory patients. The study found that TCR diversity rose significantly by C4D1 in CD4+ but not CD8+ cells.

A remark on this clone: Its target is unknown.

The receptor was isolated from a human donor with classical Hodgkin lymphoma. The specimen comprised peripheral blood mononuclear cells (PBMCs), sampled at baseline. V and J are TRBV19 and TRBJ2-3; 9 bases fit TRBD2. The CDR3 sequence is CASSISVGAGGADTQYF. In DNA, the CDR3 is TGTGCCAGTAGTATATCCGTAGGAGCGGGGGGAGCCGATACGCAGTATTTT.